This T cell receptor (beta chain) was captured in a study of monozygotic twins with inflammatory bowel disease. One entry per CDR3 protein, without DNA, is what TCRdb gives after re-calling the 5' RACE reads. Recorded for this sample: over 150,000 distinct CDR3 sequences. Per donor, roughly 2.5 ml of blood was collected and frozen. Germline assignment: CDR1 MDHEN and CDR2 SYDVKM. The length of the CDR3 is 13 residues. A note on this clonotype: The target antigen is unknown.

Study outcomes and limitations: The analysis failed to separate different T cell subtypes. Healthy twins showed more clonotype sharing with others than IBD patients, especially patients with disease activity. Twins with IBD were found to have lower TCRbeta diversity (inverse Simpson) than healthy co-twins.

The chain recombines TRBV28 with TRBJ2-7; there is no DNA to check the TCRdb D call of TRBD2. The clonotype was recovered from a human donor with ulcerative colitis or Crohn's disease, or a healthy co-twin of an affected twin (not recorded which). The material sequenced was blood. The CDR3 region is CATTSGGTYEQYF.